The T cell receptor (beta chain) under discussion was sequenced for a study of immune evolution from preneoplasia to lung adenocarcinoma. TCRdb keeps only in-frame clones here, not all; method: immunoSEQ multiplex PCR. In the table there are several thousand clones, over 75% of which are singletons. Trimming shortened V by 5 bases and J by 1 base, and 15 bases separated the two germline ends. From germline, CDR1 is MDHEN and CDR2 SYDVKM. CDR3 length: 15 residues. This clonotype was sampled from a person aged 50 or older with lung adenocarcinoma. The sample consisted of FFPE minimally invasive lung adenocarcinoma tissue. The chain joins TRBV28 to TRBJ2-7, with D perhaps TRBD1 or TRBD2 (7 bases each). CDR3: CASSTQGGQSYEQYF. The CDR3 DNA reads TGTGCCAGCAGTACCCAGGGGGGGCAATCCTACGAGCAGTACTTC.